This T cell receptor (delta chain) originates from a study of gamma-delta T cells after stem cell transplantation. This clone is classed as medium-sized. The identical CDR3 is also encoded by other nucleotide sequences in the sample. TCRdb re-called the RT-PCR reads with CATT. Of 2,000 to 2,500 delta-chain clones in the sample, 3.5% to 4% were seen once. The CDR3 has 19 amino acids. The trim removed 3 bases at V and 2 bases at J, leaving 8 bases unmatched. Germline CDR1 GEAIGNYY, CDR2 EKD. The clonotype comes from a human donor. It is not recorded whose cells these are; they may come from a transplant donor. The sample consisted of gamma-delta T cells. The J gene is TRDJ3, the V gene TRDV2, with 11 bases identical to TRDD3. Here the CDR3 reads CACDPVLGDRAWDTRQMFF. The CDR3 DNA is TGTGCCTGTGACCCGGTACTGGGGGATAGAGCCTGGGACACCCGACAGATGTTTTTC.